This passage covers 5 T cell receptor beta chains from one sample sequenced in a study of Graves' ophthalmopathy and Graves' hyperthyroidism. TCR beta CDR3 regions were amplified from RNA transcripts. An opening RT-PCR round employed HTBI primers and preceded a second-round multiplex PCR. In TCRdb, the multiplex PCR reads were re-called with MiXCR into one record per CDR3 protein. The sample includes about 420,000 distinct CDR3 sequences, around 20% of them seen just once. Sequenced sample: peripheral blood. All receptors derive from a woman between 18 and 30 years old with stable Graves' hyperthyroidism.

This clonotype was observed many times. The chain recombines TRBV2 with TRBJ2-5; 8 nucleotides line up with TRBD1. Germline CDR1 SNHLY, CDR2 FYNNEI. V gave up 6 bases and J gave up 4 bases; unmatched junction bases: 4. The CDR3 spans 13 residues. CDR3 in amino acids: CASRRDRTETQYF. The CDR3 DNA sequence: TGTGCCAGCAGGCGGGACAGGACAGAGACCCAGTACTTC.

This clonotype came up many times. The chain is built from TRBV6-5 and TRBJ2-7, with D maybe TRBD1 (7 bases). The CDR3 is 15 residues long. Germline V gene sequence: CDR1 MNHEY, CDR2 SVGAGI. V lost 0 bases and J 3 bases, leaving 12 bases between the germline ends. The CDR3 protein is CASSYSNRGGYEQYF. The CDR3 DNA follows: TGTGCCAGCAGTTACTCCAACAGGGGAGGCTACGAGCAGTACTTC.

J is TRBJ2-7 and V is TRBV20-1, with 10 bases lining up with TRBD2. The CDR3 runs to 18 residues. Germline-derived CDR1 and CDR2 are DFQATT and SNEGSKA (reference sequence). Losses at the gene ends were 0 bases for V and 0 bases for J; bases not matched to a gene: 11. In nucleotides, the CDR3 is TGCAGTGCTAGAGACCGGGCTAGCGGGAGTTGGGACTCCTACGAGCAGTACTTC. Its protein product is CSARDRASGSWDSYEQYF.

There are many counts of this clonotype. A single base separates this from a much larger clone, so it may be a read error. V usage is TRBV6-1 and J usage is TRBJ1-1; D is perhaps TRBD1 (5 bases). The germline gives CDR1 MNHNS, CDR2 SASEGT. This CDR3 region has 11 residues. Trimming removed 4 bases at V and 7 bases at J, with 7 bases between. CDR3 region: CASSGQFEAFF. The CDR3 DNA is TGTGCCAGCAGTGGACAGTTTGAAGCTTTCTTT.

Turning to this clonotype: The final CDR3 position lacks the conserved phenylalanine or tryptophan, pointing to a likely read error. The V and J genes are TRBV6-5 and TRBJ2-2; D call uncertain. Trimming removed 2 bases from V and 5 bases from J, with 6 bases in between. This CDR3 contains 13 residues. CDR1 is MNHEY and CDR2 is SVGAGI in the germline V gene. In DNA form, the CDR3 reads TGTGCCAGCAGTTACCGGGTGACCGGGGAGCTGTTTTTG. It is translated as CASSYRVTGELFL.